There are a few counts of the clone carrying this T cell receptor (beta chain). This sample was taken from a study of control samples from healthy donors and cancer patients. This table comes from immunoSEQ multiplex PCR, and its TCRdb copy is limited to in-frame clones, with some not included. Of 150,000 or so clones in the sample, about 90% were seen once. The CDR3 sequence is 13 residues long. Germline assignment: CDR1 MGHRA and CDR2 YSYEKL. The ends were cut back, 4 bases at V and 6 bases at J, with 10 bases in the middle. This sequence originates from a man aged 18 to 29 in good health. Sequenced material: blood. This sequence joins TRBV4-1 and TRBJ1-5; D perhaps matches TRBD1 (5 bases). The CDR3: CASSPPGIQPQHF. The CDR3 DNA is TGCGCCAGCAGCCCTCCAGGGATTCAGCCCCAGCATTTT.